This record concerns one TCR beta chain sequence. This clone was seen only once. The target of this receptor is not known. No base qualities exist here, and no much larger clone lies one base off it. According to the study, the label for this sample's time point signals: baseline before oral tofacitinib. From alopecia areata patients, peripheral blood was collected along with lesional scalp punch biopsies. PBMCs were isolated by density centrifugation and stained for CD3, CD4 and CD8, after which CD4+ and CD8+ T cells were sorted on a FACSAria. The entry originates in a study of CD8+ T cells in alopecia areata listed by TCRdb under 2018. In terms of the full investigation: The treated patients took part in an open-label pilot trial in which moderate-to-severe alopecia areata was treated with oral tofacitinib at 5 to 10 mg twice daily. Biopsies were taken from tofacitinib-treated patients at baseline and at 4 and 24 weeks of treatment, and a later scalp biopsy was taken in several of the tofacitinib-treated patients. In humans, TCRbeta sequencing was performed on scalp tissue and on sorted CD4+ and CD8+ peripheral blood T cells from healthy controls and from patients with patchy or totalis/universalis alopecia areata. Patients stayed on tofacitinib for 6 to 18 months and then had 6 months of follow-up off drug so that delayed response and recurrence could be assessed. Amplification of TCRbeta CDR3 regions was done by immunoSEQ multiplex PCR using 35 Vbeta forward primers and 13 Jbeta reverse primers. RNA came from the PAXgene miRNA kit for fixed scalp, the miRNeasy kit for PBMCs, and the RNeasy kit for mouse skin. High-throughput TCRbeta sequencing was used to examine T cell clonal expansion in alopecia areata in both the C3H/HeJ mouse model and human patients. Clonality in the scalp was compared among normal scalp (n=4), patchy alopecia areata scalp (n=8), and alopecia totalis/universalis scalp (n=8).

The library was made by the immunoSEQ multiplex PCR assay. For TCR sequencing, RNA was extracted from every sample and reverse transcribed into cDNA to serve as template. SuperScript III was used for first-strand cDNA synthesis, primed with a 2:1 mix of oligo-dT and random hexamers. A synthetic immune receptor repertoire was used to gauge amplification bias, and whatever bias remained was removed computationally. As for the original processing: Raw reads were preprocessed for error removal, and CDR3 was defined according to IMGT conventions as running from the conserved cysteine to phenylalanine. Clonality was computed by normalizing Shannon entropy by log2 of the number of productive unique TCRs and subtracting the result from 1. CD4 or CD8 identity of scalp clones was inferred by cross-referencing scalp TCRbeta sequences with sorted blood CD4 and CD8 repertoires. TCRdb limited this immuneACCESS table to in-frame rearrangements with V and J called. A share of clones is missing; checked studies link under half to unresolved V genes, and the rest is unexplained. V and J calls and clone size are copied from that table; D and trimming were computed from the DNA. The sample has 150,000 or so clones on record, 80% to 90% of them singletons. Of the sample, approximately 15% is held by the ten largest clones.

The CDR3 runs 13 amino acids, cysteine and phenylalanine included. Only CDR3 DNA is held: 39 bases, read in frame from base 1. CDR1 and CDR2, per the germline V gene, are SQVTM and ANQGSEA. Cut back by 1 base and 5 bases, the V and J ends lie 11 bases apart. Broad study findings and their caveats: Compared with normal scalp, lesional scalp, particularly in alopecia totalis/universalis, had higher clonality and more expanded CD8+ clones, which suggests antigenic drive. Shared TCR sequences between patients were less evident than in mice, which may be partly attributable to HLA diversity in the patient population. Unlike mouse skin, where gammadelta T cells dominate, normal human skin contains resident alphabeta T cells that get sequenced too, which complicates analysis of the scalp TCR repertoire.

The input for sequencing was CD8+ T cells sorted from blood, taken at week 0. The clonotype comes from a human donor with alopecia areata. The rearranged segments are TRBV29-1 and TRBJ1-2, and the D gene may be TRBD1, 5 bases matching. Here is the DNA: TGCAGCGTTGAAGGCGCGGGGGAATATGGCTACACCTTC. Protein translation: CSVEGAGEYGYTF.